Below, 18 T cell receptor delta chains from the same sample are listed, as sequenced in a study of DNA immune sequencing with unique molecular identifiers. A 32-plex genomic DNA assay used primers for all 8 TRDV and 4 TRDJ genes. In approximately 3 barcoding PCR cycles, molecules received a 12-nucleotide UMI, then adapter PCR followed. TCRdb repeated clone calling on the multiplex PCR reads with CATT. The data contain about 800 delta-chain clones, 3.2% of them singletons. Input material: gamma-delta T cells from PBMCs. These TCRs come from a human donor in good health.

This clone was counted only a few times. A far larger clone is only one base removed, so a read error is likely. This specimen includes other DNA sequences encoding the same CDR3. This chain connects TRDV2 to TRDJ1; tentative D call: TRDD3 (5 bases). Germline assignment: CDR1 GEAIGNYY and CDR2 EKD. V was cut by 3 bases and J by 4 bases, with 20 bases left in between. CDR3 length equals 16 residues. The CDR3: CACDGMGDTKVDKLIF. CDR3 coding DNA: TGTGCCTGTGACGGAATGGGTGATACTAAGGTCGATAAACTCATCTTT.

As for this clone: TCRdb's entry gives the protein of a much larger clone, which mismatches this DNA's translation at residue 13, likely from a read error; the protein reported here is translated from the DNA. This chain uses TRDV2 with TRDJ1, with D perhaps TRDD3 (5 bases). Trimming left V 3 bases short and J 4 bases short, with 26 bases between. The CDR3 length is 18 residues. CDR1 GEAIGNYY and CDR2 EKD come from the germline V gene. This CDR3 reads CACDHIGGGSRTLDKLIF. Here the CDR3 DNA reads TGTGCCTGTGACCACATAGGAGGGGGTTCGCGTACACTCGATAAACTCATCTTT.

This clone was counted only a few times. A read error likely explains why the TCRdb protein, taken from a much larger clone, differs from this DNA's translation at residue 7; the protein shown is translated from the DNA. CDR3 protein: CACDGMWDTKVDKLIF. The CDR3 DNA reads TGTGCCTGTGACGGAATGTGGGATACTAAGGTCGATAAACTCATCTTT. The J gene is TRDJ1, the V gene TRDV2; TRDD3 agrees at 7 bases. This CDR3 contains 16 residues. V lost 3 bases and J lost 4; bases outside the gene matches: 13. The germline V gene encodes CDR1 GEAIGNYY and CDR2 EKD.

This clone has more than one count but fewer than ten. This probably arose from a read error, given a far larger clone one base away. The V and J genes are TRDV2 and TRDJ1, with D maybe TRDD3 (5 bases). Trimming removed 1 base from V and 4 bases from J, with 21 bases in between. CDR1 is GEAIGNYY and CDR2 is EKD in the germline V gene. The CDR3 extends over 17 amino acids. CDR3 region: CACDTLEDGDGSDKLIF. The CDR3 DNA follows: TGTGCCTGTGACACTCTGGAGGATGGGGACGGTAGCGATAAACTCATCTTT.

Judged by abundance, this clone is large. Other DNA sequences in the same sample also yield this CDR3. The chain recombines TRDV2 with TRDJ3; 9 nucleotides agree with TRDD3. The V segment lost 0 bases and the J segment 0 bases; nucleotides outside the gene matches: 5. This CDR3 region has 19 residues. Germline CDR1 and CDR2: GEAIGNYY and EKD. In DNA form, the CDR3 reads TGTGCCTGTGACACCGTACTGGGGGACTCCTCCTGGGACACCCGACAGATGTTTTTC. Translated, it gives CACDTVLGDSSWDTRQMFF.

This clone has only a few counts. TCRdb's listed protein matches a much larger clone and diverges from this DNA's translation at residue 9, likely through a read error; the protein shown comes from the DNA. The chain is built from TRDV2 and TRDJ1; a weak D match, TRDD3 (6 bases). V was trimmed by 3 bases and J by 2 bases, leaving 27 bases between them. The V gene's germline CDR1 is GEAIGNYY and CDR2 EKD. This CDR3 is built from 19 residues. The CDR3 DNA sequence: TGTGCCTGTGACCCCGTCCGACCAGTCTGGGGAGGGCTAACCGATAAACTCATCTTT. It translates to CACDPVRPVWGGLTDKLIF.

This clone is termed large. The CDR3 reads CACDTLGDTRSDKLIF. CDR3 DNA sequence: TGTGCCTGTGACACACTGGGGGATACTAGGTCCGATAAACTCATCTTT. The rearrangement joins TRDV2 to TRDJ1, with TRDD3 identical over 12 bases. Germline V gives CDR1 GEAIGNYY, CDR2 EKD. The J segment lost 3 bases and the V segment lost 1 base, leaving 5 bases of the junction unmatched. The CDR3 has 16 residues.

This clone was counted a few times. The mismatch at residue 5 between this DNA's translation and the TCRdb protein of a much larger clone likely reflects a read error; the protein shown is translated from the DNA. Other nucleotide sequences in the sample specify the same CDR3. The CDR3 nucleotides are TGTGCCTGTGACCGAATGGGGGATACTAAGGTCGATAAACTCATCTTT. It encodes CACDRMGDTKVDKLIF. The V and J genes are TRDV2 and TRDJ1, with TRDD3 matching 10 bases. The CDR3 is made up of 16 amino acids. Germline V gives CDR1 GEAIGNYY, CDR2 EKD. With 3 bases clipped from V and 4 bases from J, the junction kept 10 bases outside the gene matches.

There are a few counts of this clone. The protein TCRdb gives is from a much larger clone and does not agree with this DNA's translation at residue 14, likely a read error; the protein shown here comes from the DNA. The chain links TRDV2 to TRDJ1; 12 bases match TRDD3. Looked up from germline, CDR1 is GEAIGNYY and CDR2 is EKD. The CDR3 totals 20 residues. With V trimmed by 1 base and J by 10 bases, 24 bases remained unmatched. CDR3 region: CACDTLTGGYLRGKPQVLIF. The CDR3 DNA follows: TGTGCCTGTGACACATTAACTGGGGGATACTTAAGGGGGAAGCCCCAAGTACTCATCTTT.

Notes on this clone: The TCRdb record carries a much larger clone's protein, which differs from this DNA's translation at residue 5; a read error is the likely cause, and the protein listed here is the DNA translation. The chain carries TRDV2 and TRDJ1; 10 nucleotides align to TRDD3. Germline CDR1 and CDR2: GEAIGNYY and EKD. V was clipped by 3 bases and J by 4 bases; unmatched bases: 10. CDR3 length equals 16 residues. The CDR3 sequence: CACDEMGDTKVDKLIF. The DNA of the CDR3 is TGTGCCTGTGACGAAATGGGGGATACTAAGGTCGATAAACTCATCTTT.

This clone was counted between two and nine times. One base separates it from a far larger clone, so it is likely a read error. The chain joins TRDV2 to TRDJ1, with D hard to call. This CDR3 is built from 14 residues. Trimming removed 3 bases from V and 4 bases from J, with 14 bases in between. Per the germline V gene, CDR1 is GEAIGNYY and CDR2 is EKD. CDR3 nucleotide sequence: TGTGCCTGTGACCCCATTGGGTACATCGATAAACTCATCTTT. It encodes CACDPIGYIDKLIF.

Only a few counts were recorded for this clone. TCRdb shows a much larger clone's protein in place of this DNA's translation, and the two differ at residue 13, likely through a read error; the protein shown is translated from the DNA. The chain combines TRDV2 with TRDJ1, with 12 bases identical to TRDD3. From germline, CDR1 is GEAIGNYY and CDR2 EKD. The CDR3 totals 20 residues. V shed 1 base and J 10 bases; nucleotides not matched to a gene: 24. In DNA form, the CDR3 reads TGTGCCTGTGACACATTAACTGGGGGATACTTAAGGGAGGAGCCCCAAGTACTCATCTTT. Translating gives CACDTLTGGYLREEPQVLIF.

This clone was observed a few times. This may be a read error: a much more frequent sequence differs by one nucleotide. The gene calls are TRDV2 and TRDJ1; 7 nucleotides match TRDD3. Germline V gene sequence: CDR1 GEAIGNYY, CDR2 EKD. The CDR3 has 20 amino acids. The CDR3, as DNA: TGTGCCTGGGACACCGAGTTCCCAGCTGGGGGCCCCAGGGACACCGATAAACTCATCTTT. Amino acid sequence: CAWDTEFPAGGPRDTDKLIF.

As regards this clone: The mismatch at residue 16 between this DNA's translation and the TCRdb protein of a much larger clone likely reflects a read error; the protein shown is translated from the DNA. This chain links TRDV2 with TRDJ1; TRDD3 matches 12 bases. V dropped 1 base and J dropped 10; count of bases not matched to a gene: 24. This CDR3 is built from 20 residues. The germline V gene encodes CDR1 GEAIGNYY and CDR2 EKD. The DNA for the CDR3 is TGTGCCTGTGACACATTAACTGGGGGATACTTAAGGGGGGAGCCCCCAGTACTCATCTTT. It is translated as CACDTLTGGYLRGEPPVLIF.

This clone counts as large. Other nucleotide sequences in the sample specify the same CDR3. The chain combines TRDV2 with TRDJ1, with TRDD3 as a possible D gene (6 bases). Trimming cost V 1 base and J 3 bases, with 20 bases left between them. The CDR3 consists of 17 residues. Germline V gene sequence: CDR1 GEAIGNYY, CDR2 EKD. CDR3 sequence: CACDTLIDTTGADKLIF. CDR3 nucleotide sequence: TGTGCCTGTGACACTCTAATCGATACGACCGGCGCCGATAAACTCATCTTT.

Concerning this clone itself: TCRdb assigns this DNA the protein of a much larger clone, which departs from its translation at residue 4; this likely reflects a read error, and the protein shown comes from translating the DNA. The chain carries TRDV2 and TRDJ1, with D tentatively TRDD3 (5 bases). The CDR3 has 15 amino acids. Germline V lookup: CDR1 GEAIGNYY, CDR2 EKD. The CDR3 DNA reads as TGTGCCTGTGGCACCGTGGGGCAGTACACCGATAAACTCATCTTT. Encoded protein: CACGTVGQYTDKLIF.

By frequency in the sample, this clone is medium-sized. This chain joins TRDV2 and TRDJ3; TRDD3 is a possible D gene (5 bases). Trimming shortened V by 3 bases and J by 0 bases, and 14 bases separated the two germline ends. The germline V gene has CDR1 GEAIGNYY and CDR2 EKD. The CDR3 runs 18 residues. CDR3 region: CACDHSAGGSWDTRQMFF. The DNA for the CDR3 is TGTGCCTGTGACCACTCAGCCGGGGGCTCCTGGGACACCCGACAGATGTTTTTC.

With respect to this clone: TCRdb pairs this DNA with a much larger clone's protein that differs at residue 8, likely a read error; the protein shown was translated from the DNA. This specimen includes other DNA sequences encoding the same CDR3. The chain combines TRDV2 with TRDJ1; no definite D call. The CDR3 spans 18 residues. Germline V gene data show CDR1 as GEAIGNYY and CDR2 as EKD. Trimming took 3 bases from V and 0 from J, leaving 22 bases between them. The CDR3 DNA sequence: TGTGCCTGTGACCCCGTACTGAGGGCCAATATTTACACCGATAAACTCATCTTT. This encodes CACDPVLRANIYTDKLIF.